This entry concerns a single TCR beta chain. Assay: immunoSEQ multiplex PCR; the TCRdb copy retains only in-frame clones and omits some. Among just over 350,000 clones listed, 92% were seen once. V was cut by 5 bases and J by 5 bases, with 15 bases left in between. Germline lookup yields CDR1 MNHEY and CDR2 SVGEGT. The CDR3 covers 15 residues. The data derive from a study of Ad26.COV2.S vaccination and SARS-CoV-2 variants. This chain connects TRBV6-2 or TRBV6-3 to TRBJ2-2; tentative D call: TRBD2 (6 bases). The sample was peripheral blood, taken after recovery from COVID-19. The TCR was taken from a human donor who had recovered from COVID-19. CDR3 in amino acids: CASSRRDFGTGELFF. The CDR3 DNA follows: TGTGCCAGCAGTCGGCGGGACTTTGGAACCGGGGAGCTGTTTTTT.